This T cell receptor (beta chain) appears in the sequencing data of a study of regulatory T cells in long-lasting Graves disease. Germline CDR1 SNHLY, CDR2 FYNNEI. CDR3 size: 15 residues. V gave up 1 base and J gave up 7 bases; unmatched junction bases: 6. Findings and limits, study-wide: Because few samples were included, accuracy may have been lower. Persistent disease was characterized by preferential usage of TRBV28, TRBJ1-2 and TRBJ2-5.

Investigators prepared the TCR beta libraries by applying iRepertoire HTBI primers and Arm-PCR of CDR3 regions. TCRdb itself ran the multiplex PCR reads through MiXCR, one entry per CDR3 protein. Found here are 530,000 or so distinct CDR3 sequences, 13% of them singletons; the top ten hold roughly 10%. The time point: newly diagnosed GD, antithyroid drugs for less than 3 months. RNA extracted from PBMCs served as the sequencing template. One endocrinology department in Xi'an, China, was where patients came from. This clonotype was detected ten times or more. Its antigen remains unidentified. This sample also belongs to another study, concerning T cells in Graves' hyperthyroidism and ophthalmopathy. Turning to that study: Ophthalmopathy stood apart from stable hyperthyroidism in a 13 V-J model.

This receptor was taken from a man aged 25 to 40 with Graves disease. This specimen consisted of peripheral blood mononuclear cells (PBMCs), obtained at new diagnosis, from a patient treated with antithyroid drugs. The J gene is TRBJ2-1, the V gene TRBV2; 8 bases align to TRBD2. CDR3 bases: TGTGCCAGCAGTGAAGGTAGCGGGATGAGGAATGAGCAGTTCTTC. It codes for CASSEGSGMRNEQFF.